The subject of this entry is one TCR beta chain. Its antigen is not known. The sample belongs to a study of brain T cells in children with intractable seizures. Whole-study results and caveats: Absence of clones before surgery may stem from lower sequencing depth. Viral specificity was inferred only from CDR3 similarity; HCMV serostatus was unknown.

Losses at the gene ends were 5 bases for V and 6 bases for J; bases not matched to a gene: 11. This CDR3 spans 16 amino acids. The germline V gene encodes CDR1 MGHRA and CDR2 YSYEKL. Sample time point: blood from clinic visit 5 months post-surgery; TSC patient then seizure free. The sequenced cases were selected for having the highest brain T cell transcript signatures. The data were produced by immunoSEQ multiplex PCR, yet TCRdb's version contains in-frame clones alone and is incomplete. The data show 300,000 to 400,000 clones, nearly 95% seen once. V gene TRBV4-1 combines with J gene TRBJ2-1; 9 bases line up with TRBD2. The TCR originated in a boy under two years old with tuberous sclerosis and intractable seizures. The sequencing here drew on peripheral blood, taken about 5 months after surgery. The CDR3: CASSGMLAGDLNEQFF. For the CDR3, the DNA is TGCGCCAGCAGCGGCATGTTAGCGGGAGATCTCAATGAGCAGTTCTTC.